This entry concerns a single T cell receptor (beta chain). This entry belongs to a study of Ad26.COV2.S vaccination and SARS-CoV-2 variants. This table comes from immunoSEQ multiplex PCR, and its TCRdb copy is limited to in-frame clones, with some not included. This sample has roughly 350,000 clones; 88% occur once, and the top ten carry around 5.8%. As to treatment: 15 to 20 received Ad26.COV2.S at low or high dose, single or two shots; several received placebo; per-sample allocation not given. Day 63 after the first vaccine or placebo injection was the time point for sampling. The specimen was peripheral blood, collected in a trial of Ad26.COV2.S vaccine versus placebo. The origin of this receptor is a person between 18 and 59 years old who received the Ad26.COV2.S COVID-19 vaccine or a placebo.

The CDR3 region is CASSWGQGAGETQYF. Here the CDR3 DNA reads TGCGCCAGCAGCTGGGGACAGGGGGCAGGAGAGACCCAGTACTTC. The V call is TRBV5-1, the J call TRBJ2-5, with 12 bases matching TRBD1. V shed 3 bases, J shed 4 bases, and the junction held 4 bases outside the gene matches. CDR3 length equals 15 residues. Germline CDR1 and CDR2: SGHRS and YFSETQ.